This T cell receptor beta chain appears in the sequencing data of a study of CD8+CD57+ T cells in acquired aplastic anemia. The CDR3 loop spans 15 amino acids. The germline V gene has CDR1 LGHNA and CDR2 YSLEER. The V end lost 5 bases, the J end lost 2 bases, and 16 bases lay between the germline ends. Genomic DNA was employed as the template in profiling TCR beta VDJ and CDR3. TCRdb itself ran the reads through MiXCR, one entry per CDR3 protein. The table has fewer than 250,000 distinct CDR3 sequences, 50% to 55% seen once. This chain connects TRBV4-3 to TRBJ2-7; the D gene is possibly TRBD1 (5 bases). The receptor was derived from a human donor in good health, serving as a control. The source material was sorted CD4+, CD8+, or CD8+CD57+ T cells (not recorded which) from PBMCs. The CDR3 nucleotides are TGCGCCAGCAGCGTTGGGGCCGCCTCTCCCTACGAGCAGTACTTC. It encodes CASSVGAASPYEQYF.